This TCR beta chain was obtained from a study of T cell clonality in common variable immunodeficiency. The study, taken as a whole, reports: CVID patient heterogeneity limited repertoire-clinical complication correlations. Common variable immunodeficiency TCR beta sequences reportedly had fewer deletions and N-nucleotide insertions.

Clones were read by immunoSEQ multiplex PCR, and TCRdb kept only the in-frame ones, dropping some. Singletons are absent from the sample, which has approximately 26,000 clones. Trimming removed 4 bases from V and 4 bases from J, with 16 bases in between. This CDR3 is 15 amino acids long. CDR1 SNHLY and CDR2 FYNNEI come from the germline V gene. With regard to this clone: Its specificity is not known. The DNA ends 3 residues before the CDR3 does, and the rest of the CDR3 is filled in from the germline J gene.

The sample taken for sequencing was peripheral blood mononuclear cells. The chain combines TRBV2 with TRBJ2-5; possible D gene TRBD2, 5 bases. The receptor was derived from a human donor with common variable immunodeficiency. The DNA read from the CDR3 is TGTGCCAGCAGTGGCGGCAGCGGTTGGGGAGAGACC. It yields the protein CASSGGSGWGET. The CDR3 as a whole reads CASSGGSGWGETQYF.